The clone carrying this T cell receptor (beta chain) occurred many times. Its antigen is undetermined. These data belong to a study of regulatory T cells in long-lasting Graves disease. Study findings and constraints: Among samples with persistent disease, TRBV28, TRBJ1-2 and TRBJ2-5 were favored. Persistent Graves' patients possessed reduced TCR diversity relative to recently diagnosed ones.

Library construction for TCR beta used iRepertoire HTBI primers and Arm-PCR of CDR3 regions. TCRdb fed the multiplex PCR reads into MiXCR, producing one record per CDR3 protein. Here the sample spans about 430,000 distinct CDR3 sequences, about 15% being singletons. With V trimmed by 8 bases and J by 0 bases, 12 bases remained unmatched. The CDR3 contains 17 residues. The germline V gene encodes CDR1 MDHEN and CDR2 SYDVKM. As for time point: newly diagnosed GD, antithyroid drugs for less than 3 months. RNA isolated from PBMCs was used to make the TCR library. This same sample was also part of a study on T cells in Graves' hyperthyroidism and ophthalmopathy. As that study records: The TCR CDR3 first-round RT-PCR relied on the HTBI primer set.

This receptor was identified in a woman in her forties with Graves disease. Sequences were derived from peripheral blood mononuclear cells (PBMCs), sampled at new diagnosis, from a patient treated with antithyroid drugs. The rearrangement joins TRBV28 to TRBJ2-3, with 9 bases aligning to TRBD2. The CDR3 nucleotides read TGTGCCAGCGGGAGACTAGCGGTGGGCTTTAGCACAGATACGCAGTATTTT. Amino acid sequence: CASGRLAVGFSTDTQYF.